This T cell receptor beta chain emerged from a study of technical replicates of blood from several donors. Assay: immunoSEQ multiplex PCR; the TCRdb copy retains only in-frame clones and omits some. The data hold just over 15,000 clones, with roughly 88% observed a single time. Trimming took off 2 bases at V and 5 bases at J, with 16 bases between the two ends. This CDR3 spans 15 amino acids. Germline V CDR1 and CDR2: SGDLS, YYNGEE. A few counts support this clone. The chain has TRBV9 and TRBJ2-5, with a possible D match to TRBD2 (7 bases). Source material: PBMCs. This receptor was identified in a human donor in good health. In DNA form, the CDR3 reads TGTGCCAGCAGCGTCCTCGGGGGGCGCCTGGAGACCCAGTACTTC. It codes for CASSVLGGRLETQYF.